This T cell receptor (beta chain) was documented in a study of blood T cell repertoires in COVID-19. In the study overall: PBMCs, B-cell-depleted T cells, or T cells were the source of the cDNA or gDNA that made up the material.

Methods used by the authors: From reference gene primer amplification, estimates of nucleated cell counts were derived. Data came from immunoSEQ multiplex PCR; TCRdb stores just in-frame clones and leaves some out. That table supplies the V and J calls and clone size; D and trimming were determined from the DNA. Of under 30,000 clones in the sample, around 87% are singletons; the top ten hold less than 15%. Per germline, CDR1 SGHRS and CDR2 YFSETQ. V lost 4 bases and J lost 4, with 15 bases in between. This CDR3 contains 16 residues. What was sequenced was peripheral blood. The origin of this receptor is a human donor in a cohort sampled during active COVID-19. The donor label of this sample is uncertain. The chain uses TRBV5-1 and TRBJ2-6; D may be TRBD2 (5 bases). CDR3 DNA sequence: TGCGCCAGCAGCCCTGGGAGTCTGGGAGGGGCCAACGTCCTGACTTTC. Amino acid sequence: CASSPGSLGGANVLTF.